This TCR beta chain was captured in a study of blood T cell repertoires in COVID-19. Study-wide context: Samples taken during acute and convalescent COVID-19 were collected in the United States, Italy and Spain. T cells, B-cell-depleted T cells, or PBMCs provided the cDNA or gDNA that served as material.

The CDR3 is 13 amino acids. V lost 8 bases to trimming and J lost 6 bases, with 17 bases between them. CDR1 and CDR2 from the germline V gene are LNHNV and YYDKDF (reference sequence). The count of this clone is one. Under the authors' procedure: Nucleated cell number was recorded as an estimate derived from reference gene primer amplification. The table came from immunoSEQ multiplex PCR; TCRdb's copy has only in-frame clones and leaves some out. Clone size and V and J calls were adopted from that table, with D and trimming inferred from the DNA. The table records some 48,000 clones, more than 85% of them present only once.

Sequencing used peripheral blood. The TCR sequence derives from a man aged 55 to 70 with COVID-19, enrolled during active disease. The chain combines TRBV15 with TRBJ2-7; tentative D call: TRBD2 (5 bases). CDR3: CATADYRGTEQYF. The CDR3 region has the DNA TGTGCCACCGCAGACTACCGGGGAACCGAGCAGTACTTC.